Following are 17 T cell receptor beta chains from one sample sequenced in a study of OX40 agonist ivuxolimab in advanced cancers. Only in-frame clones appear in the TCRdb table, and some are missing; sequencing was by immunoSEQ multiplex PCR. The sample shows 74,000 or so clones, roughly 87% of them seen only once. This specimen consisted of CD4+ or CD8+ T cells sorted from blood, obtained in a trial of the OX40 agonist ivuxolimab. These receptors all stem from an adult with an advanced solid tumor such as melanoma, head and neck, liver or kidney cancer.

The J gene is TRBJ2-3, the V gene TRBV6-1, with TRBD2 matching over 7 bases. There are 18 residues in the CDR3. The germline gives CDR1 MNHNS, CDR2 SASEGT. Losses at the gene ends were 1 base for V and 6 bases for J; bases not matched to a gene: 16. The CDR3: CASSEVHVRGSGGDTQYF. The DNA of the CDR3 is TGTGCCAGCAGTGAAGTCCACGTGCGGGGGAGTGGTGGGGATACGCAGTATTTT.

This rearrangement joins TRBV18 to TRBJ2-7; D is possibly TRBD1 (5 bases). Trimming stripped 2 bases from V and 1 base from J, with 12 bases between. CDR3 length: 15 residues. Germline V gene data show CDR1 as KGHSH and CDR2 as LQKENI. Here the CDR3 reads CASSPTGDPSYEQYF. DNA for the CDR3: TGTGCCAGCTCACCAACAGGAGACCCTTCCTACGAGCAGTACTTC.

V gene TRBV18 combines with J gene TRBJ1-1; perhaps TRBD1 as D (6 bases). This CDR3 contains 14 residues. V lost 3 bases and J lost 3, with 11 bases in between. Germline lookup yields CDR1 KGHSH and CDR2 LQKENI. The CDR3 DNA follows: TGTGCCAGCTCACCCCGACAGGCGGACACTGAAGCTTTCTTT. It encodes CASSPRQADTEAFF.

V gene TRBV5-4 combines with J gene TRBJ1-2; the D is unclear. Germline-derived CDR1 and CDR2 are SGHNT and YYREEE (reference sequence). V lost 0 bases, J lost 1 base, and 7 bases lay in between. The CDR3 is 14 residues long. CDR3 region: CASSLGPRNYGYTF. Written as DNA, the CDR3 is TGTGCCAGCAGCTTGGGGCCGCGTAACTATGGCTACACCTTC.

The chain joins TRBV19 to TRBJ1-5; 10 positions match TRBD1. Germline CDR1 is LNHDA and CDR2 is SQIVND (reference sequence). The length of the CDR3 is 16 residues. The trim removed 4 bases at V and 6 bases at J, leaving 9 bases unmatched. CDR3 loop: CASSTTTGGISQPQHF. CDR3 DNA sequence: TGTGCCAGTAGTACCACGACAGGGGGCATTAGTCAGCCCCAGCATTTT.

The chain has TRBV6-6 and TRBJ2-6; no reliable D call. Germline V gene data show CDR1 as MNHNY and CDR2 as SVGAGI (reference sequence). There are 14 residues in the CDR3. With 2 bases removed from V and 4 bases from J, the gap between germline ends came to 6 bases. The CDR3 nucleotides are TGTGCCAGCAGTTACATATTAGGGGCCAACGTCCTGACTTTC. Its translation is CASSYILGANVLTF.

In DNA form, the CDR3 reads TGTGCCAGCAGGATACCCCGACAGCATGGCTACACCTTC. It codes for CASRIPRQHGYTF. The J gene is TRBJ1-2, the V gene TRBV5-4, with a weak D call TRBD1 (5 bases). Per germline, CDR1 SGHNT and CDR2 YYREEE (reference sequence). CDR3 size: 13 residues. V was pared by 5 bases and J by 6 bases, with 14 bases between.

The J gene is TRBJ2-7, the V gene TRBV18, with D perhaps TRBD1 or TRBD2 (5 bases each). V lost 4 bases to trimming and J lost 0 bases, with 13 bases between them. The CDR3 extends over 15 amino acids. The V gene's germline CDR1 is KGHSH and CDR2 LQKENI. The CDR3 DNA sequence: TGTGCCAGCTCACTAACGGACACTAGCTCCTACGAGCAGTACTTC. Its protein is CASSLTDTSSYEQYF.

As for this clone: The sample carries other DNA sequences with the same CDR3. This chain connects TRBV29-1 to TRBJ2-5; D remains unclear. The V gene's germline CDR1 is SQVTM and CDR2 ANQGSEA. V dropped 3 bases and J dropped 2 bases, with 7 bases sitting between them. This CDR3 spans 12 amino acids. CDR3 DNA: TGCAGCGTTGACGGTGGGCAAGAGACCCAGTACTTC. It translates to CSVDGGQETQYF.

This clone showed up just a few times. The rearrangement joins TRBV7-6 to TRBJ2-5; D remains unclear. Germline CDR1 SGHVS, CDR2 FNYEAQ. This CDR3 is built from 15 residues. Trimming pared 5 bases from V and 5 bases from J, leaving 18 bases between. This chain's CDR3 is CASSLRTYYWETQYF. The CDR3 coding sequence is TGTGCCAGCAGCCTTCGGACCTATTATTGGGAGACCCAGTACTTC.

In nucleotides, the CDR3 is TGTGCCAGCAGCTTAAGCAGCCAAGAGACCCAGTACTTC. As protein: CASSLSSQETQYF. V usage is TRBV11-3 and J usage is TRBJ2-5; no reliable D call. V was cut by 2 bases and J by 1 base, with 5 bases left in between. The CDR3 covers 13 residues. Germline loops: CDR1 SGHNT, CDR2 YENEEA.

The chain has TRBV2 and TRBJ2-3, with D possibly TRBD2 on 6 matching bases. CDR3 length: 17 amino acids. Per the germline V gene, CDR1 is SNHLY and CDR2 is FYNNEI. V was shortened by 10 bases and J by 0 bases, with 23 bases between the two germline ends. The DNA for the CDR3 is TGTGCCACCCCTGGGTCACGGGAGTTCACTAGCACAGATACGCAGTATTTT. It codes for CATPGSREFTSTDTQYF.

The chain combines TRBV5-1 with TRBJ2-5, with a tentative D call TRBD1 (5 bases). The germline V gene encodes CDR1 SGHRS and CDR2 YFSETQ. Trimming shortened V by 0 bases and J by 4 bases, and 16 bases separated the two germline ends. This CDR3 comprises 16 residues. The CDR3 reads CASSLAPPARGETQYF. The DNA of the CDR3 is TGCGCCAGCAGCTTGGCCCCCCCGGCAAGGGGAGAGACCCAGTACTTC.

A remark on this clone: The junction departs from the called germline gene at one end, perhaps through a read error. CDR3 protein: CASSSRASTQPQHF. The CDR3 DNA is TGTGCCAGCAGTTCCCGCGCAAGCACTCAGCCCCAGCATTTT. The chain recombines TRBV6-6 with TRBJ1-5; D is unresolved. The length of the CDR3 is 14 residues. Germline V gene data show CDR1 as MNHNY and CDR2 as SVGAGI (reference sequence).

This clone was counted once. The chain recombines TRBV7-9 with TRBJ2-3; the match to TRBD1 covers 7 bases. The CDR3 spans 14 residues. Germline-derived CDR1 and CDR2 are SEHNR and FQNEAQ (reference sequence). The V gene end was trimmed by 3 bases and the J gene end by 6 bases; junction bases not matched to a gene: 6. The CDR3: CASSFRQGLDTQYF. The CDR3, as DNA: TGTGCCAGCAGCTTCCGACAGGGTTTGGATACGCAGTATTTT.

The gene calls are TRBV7-2 and TRBJ2-1; D may be TRBD1 (5 bases). Trimming stripped 5 bases from V and 16 bases from J, with 15 bases between. Looked up from germline, CDR1 is SGHTA and CDR2 is FQGNSA. CDR3 length: 11 residues. CDR3 amino acids: CASSQGVGVFF. CDR3 in DNA: TGTGCCAGCAGCCAAGGGGTTGGTGTCTTCTTC.

J is TRBJ2-3 and V is TRBV29-1; possible D gene TRBD1, 6 bases. The CDR3 has 12 amino acids. V lost 4 bases to trimming and J lost 3 bases, with 8 bases between them. Germline V gene data show CDR1 as SQVTM and CDR2 as ANQGSEA. CDR3 in DNA: TGCAGCGTTGGGACAGAAACAGATACGCAGTATTTT. As protein: CSVGTETDTQYF.